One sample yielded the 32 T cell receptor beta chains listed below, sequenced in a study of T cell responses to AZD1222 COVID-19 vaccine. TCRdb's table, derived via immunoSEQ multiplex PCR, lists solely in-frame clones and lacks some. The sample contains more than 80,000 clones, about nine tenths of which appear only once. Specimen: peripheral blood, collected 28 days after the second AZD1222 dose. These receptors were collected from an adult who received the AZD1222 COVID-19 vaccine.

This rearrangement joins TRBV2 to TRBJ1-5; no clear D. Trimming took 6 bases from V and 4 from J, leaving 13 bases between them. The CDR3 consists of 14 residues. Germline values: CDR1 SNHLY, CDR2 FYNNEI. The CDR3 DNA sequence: TGTGCCAGCAGCCAATCGGGTCGGAATCAGCCCCAGCATTTT. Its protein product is CASSQSGRNQPQHF.

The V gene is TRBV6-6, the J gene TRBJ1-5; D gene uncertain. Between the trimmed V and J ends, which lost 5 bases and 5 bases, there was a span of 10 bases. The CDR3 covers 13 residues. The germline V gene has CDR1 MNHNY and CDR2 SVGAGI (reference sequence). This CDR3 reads CASSGERDQPQHF. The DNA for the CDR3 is TGTGCCAGCAGTGGAGAGAGGGATCAGCCCCAGCATTTT.

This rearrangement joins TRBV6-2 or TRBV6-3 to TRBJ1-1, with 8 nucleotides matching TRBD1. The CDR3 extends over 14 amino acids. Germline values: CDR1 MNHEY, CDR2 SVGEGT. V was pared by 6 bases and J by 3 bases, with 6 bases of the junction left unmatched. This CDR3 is CASSRRQGHTEAFF. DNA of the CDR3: TGTGCCAGCAGCCGCCGACAGGGGCACACTGAAGCTTTCTTT.

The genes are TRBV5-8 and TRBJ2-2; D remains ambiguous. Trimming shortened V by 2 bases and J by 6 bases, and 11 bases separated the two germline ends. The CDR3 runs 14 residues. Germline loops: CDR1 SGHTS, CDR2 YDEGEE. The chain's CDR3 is CASSFNGWAGELFF. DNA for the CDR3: TGTGCCAGCAGCTTCAATGGGTGGGCCGGGGAGCTGTTTTTT.

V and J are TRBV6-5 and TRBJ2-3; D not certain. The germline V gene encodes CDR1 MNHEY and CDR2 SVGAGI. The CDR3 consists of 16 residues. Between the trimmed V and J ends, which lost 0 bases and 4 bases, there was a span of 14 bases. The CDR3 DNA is TGTGCCAGCAGTTACTCGAACTCCCCAGTCCCAGATACGCAGTATTTT. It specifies CASSYSNSPVPDTQYF.

CDR3 in DNA: TGTGCCAGCAGCTTGTGGGACAGCCCGAACACTGAAGCTTTCTTT. Protein product: CASSLWDSPNTEAFF. The gene calls are TRBV5-5 and TRBJ1-1, with 7 bases lining up with TRBD1. The CDR3 consists of 15 residues. Germline V gives CDR1 SGHKS, CDR2 YYEKEE (reference sequence). After removal of 1 base from V and 1 base from J, the junction contained 4 bases not matched to a gene.

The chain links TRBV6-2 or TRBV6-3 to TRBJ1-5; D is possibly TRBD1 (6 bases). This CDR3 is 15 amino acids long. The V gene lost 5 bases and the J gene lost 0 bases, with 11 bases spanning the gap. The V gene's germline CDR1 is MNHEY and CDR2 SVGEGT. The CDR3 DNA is TGTGCCAGCAGTCAGGGGAGTCCTAGCAATCAGCCCCAGCATTTT. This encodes CASSQGSPSNQPQHF.

CDR3 protein: CASSLAQWGANEKLFF. The CDR3 bases are TGTGCCAGCAGCTTAGCCCAGTGGGGGGCTAATGAAAAACTGTTTTTT. The chain couples TRBV11-2 to TRBJ1-4; TRBD1 might be the D (5 bases). CDR1 is SGHAT, CDR2 FQNNGV, per germline. This CDR3 spans 16 amino acids. Between the trimmed V and J ends, which lost 1 base and 3 bases, there was a span of 12 bases.

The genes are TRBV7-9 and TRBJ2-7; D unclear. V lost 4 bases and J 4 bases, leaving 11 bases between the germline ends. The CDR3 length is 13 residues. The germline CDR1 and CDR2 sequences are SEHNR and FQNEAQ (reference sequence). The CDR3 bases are TGTGCCAGCAGCTCCCGCGAAGGGTACGAGCAGTACTTC. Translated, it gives CASSSREGYEQYF.

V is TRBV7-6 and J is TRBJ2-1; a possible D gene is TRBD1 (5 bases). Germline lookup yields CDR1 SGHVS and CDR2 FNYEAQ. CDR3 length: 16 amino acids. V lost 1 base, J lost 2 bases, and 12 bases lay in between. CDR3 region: CASSLERQGTYNEQFF. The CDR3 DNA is TGTGCCAGCAGCTTAGAACGGCAGGGTACCTACAATGAGCAGTTCTTC.

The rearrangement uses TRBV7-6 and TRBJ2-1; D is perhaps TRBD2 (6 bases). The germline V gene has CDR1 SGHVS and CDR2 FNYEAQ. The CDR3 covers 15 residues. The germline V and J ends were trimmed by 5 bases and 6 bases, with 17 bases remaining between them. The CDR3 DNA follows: TGTGCCAGCAGCCTCCGCGGGACGGGAAGCAATGAGCAGTTCTTC. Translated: CASSLRGTGSNEQFF.

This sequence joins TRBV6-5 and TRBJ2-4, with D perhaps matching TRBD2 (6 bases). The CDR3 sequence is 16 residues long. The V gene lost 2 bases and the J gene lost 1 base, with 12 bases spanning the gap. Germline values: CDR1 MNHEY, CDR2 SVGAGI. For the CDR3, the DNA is TGTGCCAGCAGTTACGCCACCCTAGCGGCCAAAAACATTCAGTACTTC. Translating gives CASSYATLAAKNIQYF.

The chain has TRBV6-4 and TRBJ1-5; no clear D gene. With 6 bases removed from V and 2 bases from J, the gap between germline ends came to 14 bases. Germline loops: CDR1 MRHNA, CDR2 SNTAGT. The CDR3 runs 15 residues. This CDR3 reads CASSLTGEGNQPQHF. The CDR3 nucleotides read TGTGCCAGCAGCCTTACGGGAGAGGGCAATCAGCCCCAGCATTTT.

CDR3 in amino acids: CASLKESSYNSPLHF. The CDR3 coding sequence is TGTGCCAGCTTGAAAGAGAGCTCCTATAATTCACCCCTCCACTTT. This chain joins TRBV11-2 and TRBJ1-6; D is unresolved. V dropped 8 bases and J dropped 0 bases, with 11 bases sitting between them. The germline V gene has CDR1 SGHAT and CDR2 FQNNGV. The CDR3 has 15 amino acids.

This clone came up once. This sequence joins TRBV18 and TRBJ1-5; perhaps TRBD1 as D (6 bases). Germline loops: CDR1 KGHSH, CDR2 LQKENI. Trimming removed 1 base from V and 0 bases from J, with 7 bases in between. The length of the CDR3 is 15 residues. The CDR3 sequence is CASSPQGDSNQPQHF. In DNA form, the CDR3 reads TGTGCCAGCTCACCACAGGGGGATAGCAATCAGCCCCAGCATTTT.

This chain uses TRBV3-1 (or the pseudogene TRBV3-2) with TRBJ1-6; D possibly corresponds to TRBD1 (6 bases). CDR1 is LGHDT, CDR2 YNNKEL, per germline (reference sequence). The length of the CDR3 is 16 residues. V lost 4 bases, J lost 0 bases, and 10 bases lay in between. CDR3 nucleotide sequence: TGTGCCAGCAGCCGACAGGCAAGCTCCTATAATTCACCCCTCCACTTT. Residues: CASSRQASSYNSPLHF.

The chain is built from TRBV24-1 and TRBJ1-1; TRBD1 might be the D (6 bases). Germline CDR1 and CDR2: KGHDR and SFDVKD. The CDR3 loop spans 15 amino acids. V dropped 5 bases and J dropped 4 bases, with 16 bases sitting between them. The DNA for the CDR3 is TGTGCCACCAGTGGGGAAGCGGGGGCATCCACTGAAGCTTTCTTT. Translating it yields CATSGEAGASTEAFF.

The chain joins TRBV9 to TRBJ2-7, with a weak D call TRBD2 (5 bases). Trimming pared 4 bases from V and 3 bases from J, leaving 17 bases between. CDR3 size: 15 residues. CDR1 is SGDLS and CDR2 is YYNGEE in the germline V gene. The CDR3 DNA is TGTGCCAGCAGCCCCCCGGGGTTTGACCGCTACGAGCAGTACTTC. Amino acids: CASSPPGFDRYEQYF.

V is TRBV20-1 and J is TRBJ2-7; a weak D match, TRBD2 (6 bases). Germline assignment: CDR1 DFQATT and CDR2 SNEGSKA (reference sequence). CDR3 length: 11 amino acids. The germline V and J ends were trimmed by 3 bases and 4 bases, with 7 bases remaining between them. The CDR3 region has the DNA TGCAGTGCTAGGGAGGGTTACGAGCAGTACTTC. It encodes CSAREGYEQYF.

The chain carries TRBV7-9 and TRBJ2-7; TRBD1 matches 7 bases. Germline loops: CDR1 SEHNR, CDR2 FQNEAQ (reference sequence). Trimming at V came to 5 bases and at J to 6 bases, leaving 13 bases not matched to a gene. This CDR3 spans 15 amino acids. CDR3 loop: CASSDRGDRVGEQYF. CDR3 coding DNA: TGTGCCAGCAGCGATCGGGGCGACAGGGTCGGCGAGCAGTACTTC. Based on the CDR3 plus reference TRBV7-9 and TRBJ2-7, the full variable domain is DTGVSQNPRHKITKRGQNVTFRCDPISEHNRLYWYRQTLGQGPEFLTYFQNEAQLEKSRLLSDRFSAERPKGSFSTLEIQRTEQGDSAMYLCASSDRGDRVGEQYFGPGTRLTVT.

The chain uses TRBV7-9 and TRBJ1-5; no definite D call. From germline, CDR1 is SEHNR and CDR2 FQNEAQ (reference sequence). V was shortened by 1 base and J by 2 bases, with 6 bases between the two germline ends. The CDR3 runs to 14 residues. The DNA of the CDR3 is TGTGCCAGCAGCTTAGGGCCCGGCAATCAGCCCCAGCATTTT. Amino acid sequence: CASSLGPGNQPQHF. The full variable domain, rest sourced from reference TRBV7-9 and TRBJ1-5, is DTGVSQNPRHKITKRGQNVTFRCDPISEHNRLYWYRQTLGQGPEFLTYFQNEAQLEKSRLLSDRFSAERPKGSFSTLEIQRTEQGDSAMYLCASSLGPGNQPQHFGDGTRLSIL.

The chain's CDR3 is CASSPFGENTEAFF. CDR3 DNA: TGTGCCAGCAGCCCCTTTGGCGAGAACACTGAAGCTTTCTTT. The chain links TRBV9 to TRBJ1-1; D gene ambiguous. In germline, CDR1 is SGDLS, CDR2 YYNGEE. This CDR3 region has 14 residues. The V gene lost 4 bases and the J gene lost 1 base, with 11 bases spanning the gap.

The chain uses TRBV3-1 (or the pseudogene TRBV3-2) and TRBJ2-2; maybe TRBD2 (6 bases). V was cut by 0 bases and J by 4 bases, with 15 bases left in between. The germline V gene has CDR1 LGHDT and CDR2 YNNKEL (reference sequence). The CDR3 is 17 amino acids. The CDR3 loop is CASSQDRPGRGTGELFF. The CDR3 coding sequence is TGTGCCAGCAGCCAAGATCGACCGGGGCGGGGCACCGGGGAGCTGTTTTTT.

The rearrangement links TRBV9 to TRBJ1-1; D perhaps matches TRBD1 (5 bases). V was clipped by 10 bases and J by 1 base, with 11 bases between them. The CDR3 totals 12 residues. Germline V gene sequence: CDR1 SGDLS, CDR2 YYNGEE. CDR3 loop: CAGTGANTEAFF. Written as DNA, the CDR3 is TGTGCCGGGACTGGGGCGAACACTGAAGCTTTCTTT.

For the CDR3, the DNA is TGTGCCAGCAGCCGGGGTGGACAGGGGACAGATACGCAGTATTTT. It yields the protein CASSRGGQGTDTQYF. J is TRBJ2-3 and V is TRBV7-3; 9 bases match TRBD1. The CDR3 is made up of 15 amino acids. Trimming removed 5 bases from V and 3 bases from J; junction bases left unmatched: 6. Germline CDR1 is SGHTA and CDR2 is FQGTGA.

CDR3 coding DNA: TGTGCCAGCAGCCGCCGAGCGGGAGGGGGTCTAGATACGCAGTATTTT. Translation: CASSRRAGGGLDTQYF. The chain couples TRBV2 to TRBJ2-3; 10 nucleotides agree with TRBD2. CDR1 and CDR2 from the germline V gene are SNHLY and FYNNEI. This CDR3 has 16 residues. J lost 5 bases, V lost 6 bases, and 11 bases had no gene match.

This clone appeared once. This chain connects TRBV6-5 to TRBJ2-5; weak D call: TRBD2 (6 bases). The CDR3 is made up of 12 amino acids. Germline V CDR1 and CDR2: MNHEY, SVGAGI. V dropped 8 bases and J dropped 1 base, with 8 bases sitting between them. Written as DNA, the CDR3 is TGTGCCAGCGGGACTCCCCAAGAGACCCAGTACTTC. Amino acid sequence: CASGTPQETQYF.

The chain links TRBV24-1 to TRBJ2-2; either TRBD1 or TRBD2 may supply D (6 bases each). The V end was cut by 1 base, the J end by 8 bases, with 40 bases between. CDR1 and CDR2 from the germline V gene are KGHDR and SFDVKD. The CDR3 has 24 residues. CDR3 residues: CATSDFFLEAGYLGGARFSGELFF. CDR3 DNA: TGTGCCACCAGTGATTTTTTTTTGGAGGCCGGATACCTCGGGGGCGCGAGGTTTTCGGGGGAGCTGTTTTTT.

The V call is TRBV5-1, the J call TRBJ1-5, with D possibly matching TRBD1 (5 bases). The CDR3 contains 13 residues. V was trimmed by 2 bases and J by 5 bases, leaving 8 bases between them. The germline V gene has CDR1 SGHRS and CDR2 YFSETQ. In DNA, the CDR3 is TGCGCCAGCAGCTTACAGGCGGATCAGCCCCAGCATTTT. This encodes CASSLQADQPQHF.

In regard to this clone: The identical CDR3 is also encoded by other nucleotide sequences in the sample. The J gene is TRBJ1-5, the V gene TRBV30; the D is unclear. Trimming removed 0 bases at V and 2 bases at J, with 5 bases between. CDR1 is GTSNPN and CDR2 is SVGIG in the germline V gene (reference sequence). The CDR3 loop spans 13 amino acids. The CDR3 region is CAWSVLGNQPQHF. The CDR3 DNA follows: TGTGCCTGGAGTGTACTGGGCAATCAGCCCCAGCATTTT.

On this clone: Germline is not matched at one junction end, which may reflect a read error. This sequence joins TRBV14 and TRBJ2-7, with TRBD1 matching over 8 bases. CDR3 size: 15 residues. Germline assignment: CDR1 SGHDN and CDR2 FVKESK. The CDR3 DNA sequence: TGTGTCAGCAGCCAAGGACAGGGTTTTGTATACGAGCAGTACTTC. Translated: CVSSQGQGFVYEQYF.

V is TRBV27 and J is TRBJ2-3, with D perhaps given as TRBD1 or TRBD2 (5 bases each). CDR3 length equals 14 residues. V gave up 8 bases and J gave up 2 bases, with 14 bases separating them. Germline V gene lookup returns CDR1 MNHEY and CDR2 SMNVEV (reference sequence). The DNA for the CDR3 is TGTGCCAGCCGCCCGGGACGGAACACAGATACGCAGTATTTT. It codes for CASRPGRNTDTQYF.